Listed here is a single TCR beta chain. TCRdb re-called the 5' RACE reads with MiXCR, one entry per CDR3 protein. The table lists approximately 1.8 million distinct CDR3 sequences, under 35% of them singletons, with 0.25% to 0.3% in the top ten. The germline gives CDR1 DFQATT, CDR2 SNEGSKA (reference sequence). The CDR3 is 15 residues long. The ends lost 5 bases at V and 2 bases at J; junction bases unmatched: 5. The data stem from a study of identical twins. Sequenced: cord blood. The genes are TRBV20-1 and TRBJ2-2; the match to TRBD2 covers 10 bases. The sequence derives from a newborn girl in good health. CDR3 protein: CSAWTSGVNTGELFF. DNA of the CDR3: TGCAGTGCTTGGACTAGCGGAGTTAACACCGGGGAGCTGTTTTTT.